Shown below are 17 T cell receptor beta chains from a single sample sequenced in a study of blood T cell repertoires in COVID-19. Sequencing used immunoSEQ multiplex PCR; TCRdb keeps in-frame clones, though not all of them. Here the sample spans some 130,000 clones, over 60% being singletons. The material sequenced was peripheral blood. Receptors originate from a woman aged 70-85 years with acute or convalescent COVID-19.

This clone appeared a single time. This chain uses TRBV27 with TRBJ2-4, with D possibly matching TRBD2 (5 bases). Deletions cut 5 bases from V and 10 bases from J, with 18 bases between. This CDR3 has 14 residues. The V gene's germline CDR1 is MNHEY and CDR2 SMNVEV (reference sequence). The CDR3 bases are TGTGCCAGCAGTACGGCCGGGGAAAAAGGGATTCAGTACTTC. Translated: CASSTAGEKGIQYF.

This clone has more than one count but fewer than ten. The rearrangement links TRBV5-1 to TRBJ1-1; D gene unclear. Germline loops: CDR1 SGHRS, CDR2 YFSETQ. Trimming removed 0 bases at V and 4 bases at J, with 7 bases between. This CDR3 is built from 13 residues. CDR3 DNA sequence: TGCGCCAGCAGCTTGGAACCGGGCACTGAAGCTTTCTTT. Its translation: CASSLEPGTEAFF.

The rearrangement links TRBV14 to TRBJ2-5; D ambiguous. CDR3 length: 12 amino acids. Germline V gene data show CDR1 as SGHDN and CDR2 as FVKESK. The germline V and J ends were trimmed by 4 bases and 4 bases, with 7 bases remaining between them. DNA of the CDR3: TGTGCCAGCAGCCCGACGGGAGAGACCCAGTACTTC. Protein: CASSPTGETQYF.

The chain combines TRBV7-9 with TRBJ2-4; 7 bases are shared with TRBD1. The CDR3 has 14 amino acids. Germline V gene sequence: CDR1 SEHNR, CDR2 FQNEAQ (reference sequence). V lost 8 bases, J lost 0 bases, and 4 bases stayed unmatched. The CDR3 DNA reads TGTGCCAGCGGACAGGTGGAAGCCAAAAACATTCAGTACTTC. As protein: CASGQVEAKNIQYF.

The V and J genes are TRBV4-1 and TRBJ2-1, with 13 bases aligning to TRBD2. This CDR3 region has 15 residues. The V gene's germline CDR1 is MGHRA and CDR2 YSYEKL. The junction had 4 bases not matched to a gene; V was cut back by 2 bases and J by 9 bases. Written as DNA, the CDR3 is TGCGCCAGCAGCCAACCGGGACTAGCGGGAACTGAGCAGTTCTTC. Its translation is CASSQPGLAGTEQFF.

This clone was observed a single time. V is TRBV7-2 and J is TRBJ2-5, with 8 bases identical to TRBD2. The CDR3 spans 17 residues. CDR1 and CDR2 (germline): SGHTA, FQGNSA. V lost 1 base and J lost 1; bases outside the gene matches: 8. The CDR3 loop reads CASSLGTGSGAQETQYF. The CDR3 DNA follows: TGTGCCAGCAGCTTAGGAACGGGTAGCGGGGCCCAAGAGACCCAGTACTTC.

This clone was seen a few times. J is TRBJ2-3 and V is TRBV27; TRBD1 is a possible D gene (5 bases). Trimming shortened V by 6 bases and J by 6 bases, and 16 bases separated the two germline ends. Germline CDR1 and CDR2: MNHEY and SMNVEV (reference sequence). The CDR3 length is 14 residues. The CDR3 DNA reads as TGTGCCAGCAGCGCCAGGGCCACCCTTGATACGCAGTATTTT. Protein sequence: CASSARATLDTQYF.

The genes are TRBV5-1 and TRBJ1-1; a weak D match, TRBD1 (6 bases). The CDR3 sequence is 14 residues long. V lost 4 bases to trimming and J lost 1 base, with 11 bases between them. Germline V gives CDR1 SGHRS, CDR2 YFSETQ. The CDR3 sequence is CASSKQGSNTEAFF. The DNA for the CDR3 is TGCGCCAGCAGCAAACAGGGATCGAACACTGAAGCTTTCTTT.

The chain carries TRBV6-2 or TRBV6-3 and TRBJ2-3; D might be TRBD2 (5 bases). Germline V lookup: CDR1 MNHEY, CDR2 SVGEGT. V lost 5 bases and J lost 2, with 11 bases in between. The CDR3 covers 14 residues. The CDR3 nucleotides are TGTGCCAGCAGTGGGAGAGATTACACAGATACGCAGTATTTT. Translation gives CASSGRDYTDTQYF.

This clone was seen only a few times. V and J are TRBV7-9 and TRBJ2-7, with 14 nucleotides matching TRBD2. Trimming at V came to 3 bases and at J to 9 bases, leaving 7 bases not matched to a gene. The germline CDR1 and CDR2 sequences are SEHNR and FQNEAQ (reference sequence). The CDR3 is 15 residues long. This CDR3 is CASSFGLAGGASQYF. CDR3 sequence (DNA): TGTGCCAGCAGCTTCGGACTAGCGGGAGGCGCTTCGCAGTACTTC.

This clone came up many times. This chain links TRBV27 with TRBJ1-6; TRBD1 agrees at 9 bases. The CDR3 is 14 residues long. The junction had 6 bases not matched to a gene; V was cut back by 5 bases and J by 10 bases. CDR1 and CDR2 (germline): MNHEY, SMNVEV (reference sequence). CDR3 DNA sequence: TGTGCCAGCAGTCCCGGGACAGGGAAGTCACCCCTCCACTTT. Protein: CASSPGTGKSPLHF.

This rearrangement joins TRBV2 to TRBJ1-1, with 8 bases fitting TRBD1. The germline V gene encodes CDR1 SNHLY and CDR2 FYNNEI. This CDR3 region has 15 residues. The junction had 8 bases not matched to a gene; V was cut back by 7 bases and J by 1 base. The CDR3 sequence is CASNKRTGTNTEAFF. The CDR3 nucleotides are TGTGCCAGCAACAAACGGACAGGGACGAACACTGAAGCTTTCTTT.

J is TRBJ1-3 and V is TRBV11-1; D is uncertain. The CDR3 covers 14 residues. CDR1 SGHAT and CDR2 FQDESV come from the germline V gene (reference sequence). Trimming stripped 1 base from V and 3 bases from J, with 7 bases between. The CDR3 reads CASSLDRDGNTIYF. The CDR3 nucleotides are TGTGCCAGCAGCTTAGACCGGGATGGAAACACCATATATTTT. Supplemented by reference TRBV11-1 and TRBJ1-3, the full variable domain reads EAEVAQSPRYKITEKSQAVAFWCDPISGHATLYWYRQILGQGPELLVQFQDESVVDDSQLPKDRFSAERLKGVDSTLKIQPAELGDSAMYLCASSLDRDGNTIYFGEGSWLTVV.

The gene calls are TRBV18 and TRBJ2-5, with 12 bases matching TRBD1. Germline CDR1 reads KGHSH; CDR2 reads LQKENI. J gave up 5 bases and V 4 bases, and 5 bases lay outside the gene matches. This CDR3 spans 15 amino acids. The CDR3 bases are TGTGCCAGCTCACGAGGGACAGGGGGCAAGGAGACCCAGTACTTC. This encodes CASSRGTGGKETQYF.

Here the CDR3 reads CASSKIGRERYNEQFF. The CDR3 region has the DNA TGTGCCAGCAGCAAAATCGGGCGGGAGAGATACAATGAGCAGTTCTTC. The J gene is TRBJ2-1, the V gene TRBV7-3; 7 nucleotides agree with TRBD2. CDR1 and CDR2 (germline): SGHTA, FQGTGA. After removal of 5 bases from V and 4 bases from J, the junction contained 11 bases not matched to a gene. The CDR3 is 16 residues long.

V and J are TRBV6-2 or TRBV6-3 and TRBJ1-1; no definite D call. From germline, CDR1 is MNHEY and CDR2 SVGEGT. Trimming took 5 bases from V and 2 from J, leaving 12 bases between them. The CDR3 length is 14 residues. The CDR3 loop reads CASSAQDTNTEAFF. For the CDR3, the DNA is TGTGCCAGCAGTGCCCAGGATACAAACACTGAAGCTTTCTTT.

DNA of the CDR3: TGTGCCAGCAGCCAACGAACTAGCGTTGGGACTAGCACAGATACGCAGTATTTT. Residues: CASSQRTSVGTSTDTQYF. This rearrangement joins TRBV3-1 (or the pseudogene TRBV3-2) to TRBJ2-3; 7 bases fit TRBD2. The CDR3 loop spans 18 amino acids. Unmatched junction bases numbered 11, after V lost 2 bases and J lost 0 bases. CDR1 and CDR2 from the germline V gene are LGHDT and YNNKEL (reference sequence).